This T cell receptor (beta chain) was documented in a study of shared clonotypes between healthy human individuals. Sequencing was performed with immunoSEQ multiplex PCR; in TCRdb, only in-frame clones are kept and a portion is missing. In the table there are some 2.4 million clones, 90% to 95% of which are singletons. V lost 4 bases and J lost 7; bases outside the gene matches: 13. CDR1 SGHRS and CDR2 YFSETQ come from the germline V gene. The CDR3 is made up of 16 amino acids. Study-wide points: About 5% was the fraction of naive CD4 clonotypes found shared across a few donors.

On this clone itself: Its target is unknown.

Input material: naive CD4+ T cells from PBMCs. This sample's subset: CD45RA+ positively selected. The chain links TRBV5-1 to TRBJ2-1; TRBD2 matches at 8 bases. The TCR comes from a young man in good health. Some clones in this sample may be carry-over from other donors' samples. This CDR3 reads CASSLQHGGAGNEQFF. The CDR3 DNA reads TGCGCCAGCAGCCTCCAACACGGGGGGGCAGGAAATGAGCAGTTCTTC.